A single sample gave rise to the 2 T cell receptor beta chains below, sequenced in a study of naive CD8 T cells in extremely preterm neonates (dated by TCRdb to 2016 to 2017). Broad study findings and their caveats: Compared with the older groups, preterm CDR3s were shorter and closer to germline, carrying fewer N additions and showing less junctional trimming.

Preterm samples were obtained from several extremely preterm deliveries at about 22-27 weeks of gestation. The antigens of these receptors remain unknown. The library was built by means of the immunoSEQ multiplex PCR assay. Not all clones reach the TCRdb copy of this immuneACCESS table, which keeps in-frame sequences only. Checked studies attribute under half of the gap to unresolved V genes and leave the rest unexplained. The sample contains 20,000 or so clones, about nine tenths of them found a single time. The ten largest clones add up to 0.8% to 0.95% of the sample. Sequencing was performed on naive CD8+ T cells from cord blood. The receptor set was obtained from a boy who was born preterm.

The V call is TRBV4-1, the J call TRBJ2-7; TRBD2 agrees at 13 bases. This CDR3 region has 18 residues. Germline lookup yields CDR1 MGHRA and CDR2 YSYEKL. Trimming took 3 bases from V and 4 from J; bases not matched to a gene: 12. CDR3 sequence: CASSQRAGPGLAGYEQYF. CDR3 coding DNA: TGCGCCAGCAGCCAGCGGGCAGGACCGGGACTAGCGGGGTACGAGCAGTACTTC.

The chain joins TRBV7-3 to TRBJ2-7; 7 bases fit TRBD2. Germline CDR1 and CDR2: SGHTA and FQGTGA. Unmatched junction bases numbered 2, after V lost 3 bases and J lost 3 bases. The CDR3 has 13 residues. The CDR3 region is CASSLWGGYEQYF. The CDR3 coding sequence is TGTGCCAGCAGCTTGTGGGGGGGCTACGAGCAGTACTTC.